This TCR beta chain stems from a study of CD8 T cells in ankylosing spondylitis. General study results and limits: Within matched ankylosing spondylitis synovial fluid, disease-linked clones were reportedly significantly enriched. Ankylosing spondylitis blood seemed to carry a telltale TCR beta motif made of roughly 8 highly homologous variants.

This clonotype was counted at least ten times. Its cognate antigen is unknown. A single record per CDR3 protein comes from TCRdb applying MiXCR to the 5' RACE reads. The repertoire includes around 770,000 distinct CDR3 sequences, roughly 19% of them detected once, and under 20% sits in the top ten. This CDR3 contains 15 residues. Germline V gene lookup returns CDR1 SGHRS and CDR2 YFSETQ. V shed 0 bases and J shed 7 bases, with 14 bases lying between them. Input material: blood, either unsorted or a sorted T cell fraction (not recorded which). V usage is TRBV5-1 and J usage is TRBJ2-1, with D possibly being TRBD1 (7 bases). This receptor was obtained from a male donor with ankylosing spondylitis. CDR3 region: CASSLVAGGKNEQFF. The CDR3 DNA is TGCGCCAGCAGCTTGGTAGCAGGGGGGAAGAATGAGCAGTTCTTC. Variable domain in full (rest from reference TRBV5-1 and TRBJ2-1): KAGVTQTPRYLIKTRGQQVTLSCSPISGHRSVSWYQQTPGQGLQFLFEYFSETQRNKGNFPGRFSGRQFSNSRSEMNVSTLELGDSALYLCASSLVAGGKNEQFFGPGTRLTVL.